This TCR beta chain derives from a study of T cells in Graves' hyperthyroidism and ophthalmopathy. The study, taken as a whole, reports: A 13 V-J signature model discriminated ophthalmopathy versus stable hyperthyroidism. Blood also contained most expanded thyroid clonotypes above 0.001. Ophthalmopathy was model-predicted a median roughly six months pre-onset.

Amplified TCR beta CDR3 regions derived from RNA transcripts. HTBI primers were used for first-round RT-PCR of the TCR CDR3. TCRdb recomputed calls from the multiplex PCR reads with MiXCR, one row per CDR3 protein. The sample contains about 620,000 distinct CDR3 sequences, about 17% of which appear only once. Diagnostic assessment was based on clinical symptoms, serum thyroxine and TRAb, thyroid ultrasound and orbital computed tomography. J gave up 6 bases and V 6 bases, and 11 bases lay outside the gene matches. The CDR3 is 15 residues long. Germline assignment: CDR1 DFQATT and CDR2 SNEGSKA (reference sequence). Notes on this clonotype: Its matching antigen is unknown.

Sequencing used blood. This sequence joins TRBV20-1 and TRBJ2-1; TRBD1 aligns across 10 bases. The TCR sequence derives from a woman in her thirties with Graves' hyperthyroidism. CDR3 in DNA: TGCAGTGCAGAACCCGACAGGGGGCCTCTCAATGAGCAGTTCTTC. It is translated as CSAEPDRGPLNEQFF.